Listed below are T cell receptor beta chains from one sample, sequenced in a study of response to subunit inactivated influenza vaccine. Using its own MiXCR run on the RT-PCR reads, TCRdb lists one record per CDR3 protein. The sample has around 480,000 distinct CDR3 sequences, approximately 15% seen once; the top ten hold less than 4%. The source was CD4+ T cells sorted from PBMCs, collected roughly 24 months after vaccination. These TCRs come from a man between 45 and 75 years old who received an inactivated influenza vaccine. Each CDR3 is given with its conserved first and last residue. The D gene is left open where the match is weak. Only part of the rows carry a size: once, few, many, or a class if the clone is expanded.

j_call | clone_size | d_call | v_call | cdr3_nt | cdr3_aa
TRBJ2-3 | few | TRBD2 | TRBV20-1 | TGCAGTGCTGCTTTGCGCGGGAGACCTCGTCTCACAGATACGCAGTATTTT | CSAALRGRPRLTDTQYF
TRBJ2-5 | . | . | TRBV6-5 | TGTGCCAGCAGTTACGGGCGGGGCAGTGGGAAGACCCAGTACTTC | CASSYGRGSGKTQYF
TRBJ2-3 | . | TRBD2 | TRBV7-3 | TGTGTCAGCAGCCCGGGACTAGCGGGAGCGGGTTTTGCAGATACGCAGTATTTT | CVSSPGLAGAGFADTQYF
TRBJ2-7 | many | TRBD1 | TRBV5-1 | TGCGCCAGCAGCTTCAGGACAGGGAGCGGCGAGCAGTACTTC | CASSFRTGSGEQYF
TRBJ2-1 | few | . | TRBV3-1 | TGTGCCAGCAGCCAAGGTGGTTACAATGAGCAGTTCTTC | CASSQGGYNEQFF
TRBJ2-1 | few | TRBD2 | TRBV11-2 | TGTGCCAGCAGCAAGACTAGCGGCCTCTCCTACAATGAGCAGTTCTTC | CASSKTSGLSYNEQFF
TRBJ1-2 | . | TRBD1 | TRBV11-2 | TGTGCCAGCAGCTTAGAGGGTGGACAGGGTGGTGGCTACACCTTC | CASSLEGGQGGGYTF
TRBJ2-1 | . | . | TRBV28 | TGTGCCAGCAGTCCGATCGGGGGGCGTCTTGGCAATGAGCAGTTCTTC | CASSPIGGRLGNEQFF
TRBJ1-4 | . | . | TRBV20-1 | TGCAGTGCTAGTCCGGGGACAACTAATGAAAAACTGTTTTTT | CSASPGTTNEKLFF
TRBJ2-5 | . | TRBD2 | TRBV24-1 | TGTGCCACCAGTGATTTTGGGGCGGGAGGGCCCAGAGAGACCCAGTACTTC | CATSDFGAGGPRETQYF
TRBJ2-3 | . | TRBD2 | TRBV11-3 | TGTGCCAGCAGCTCCCCCTTTAGCGGGGGGGCTCCGGGGACAGATACGCAGTATTTT | CASSSPFSGGAPGTDTQYF
TRBJ2-5 | . | TRBD1 | TRBV5-1 | TGCGCCAGCAGCCGTCCAGGGGGCGAAGAGACCCAGTACTTC | CASSRPGGEETQYF
TRBJ1-1 | many | . | TRBV7-9 | TGTGCCAGCAGCCCAGGGGTTTCAGGAAACGCTGAAGCTTTCTTT | CASSPGVSGNAEAFF
TRBJ2-7 | few | . | TRBV4-3 | TGCGCCAGCAGCCTGGGACGGACTTCCTACGAGCAGTACTTC | CASSLGRTSYEQYF
TRBJ2-7 | . | TRBD1 | TRBV29-1 | TGCAGCGTCAAACAGGGGGAATGGTACGAGCAGTACTTC | CSVKQGEWYEQYF
TRBJ2-7 | few | . | TRBV13 | TGTGCCAGCAGCTTAGGCCGCATCGGCGAGACCTACGAGCAGTACTTC | CASSLGRIGETYEQYF
TRBJ2-2 | . | . | TRBV6-1 | TGTGCCAGCAGCAGGACTACCTCTCCCGGGGAGCTGTTTTTT | CASSRTTSPGELFF
TRBJ1-1 | many | . | TRBV7-3 | TGTGCCAGCAGCTTAATTAGGAACACTGAAGCTTTCTTT | CASSLIRNTEAFF
TRBJ2-7 | . | . | TRBV2 | TGTGCCAGCGGTTTGGGGTACGAGCAGTACTTC | CASGLGYEQYF
TRBJ1-1 | . | . | TRBV20-1 | TGCAGTGCTAGGTTGACCCCAGACACTGAAGCTTTCTTT | CSARLTPDTEAFF
TRBJ2-1 | many | . | TRBV28 | TGTGCCAGCAGTAACGCCGTCTCCTACAATGAGCAGTTCTTC | CASSNAVSYNEQFF
TRBJ2-5 | few | . | TRBV29-1 | TGCAGCCTCGACTTGGGGTCAGAGACCCAGTACTTC | CSLDLGSETQYF
TRBJ2-7 | few | TRBD1 | TRBV20-1 | TGCAGTGCTAGAGAACACGGGACAGGCTGGTACGAGCAGTACTTC | CSAREHGTGWYEQYF
TRBJ1-2 | many | TRBD1 | TRBV20-1 | TGCAGTGCTCAAACAGGGGGTGGGAATGGCTACACCTTC | CSAQTGGGNGYTF
TRBJ2-7 | few | . | TRBV9 | TGTGCCAGCAGCCGAGACGGAACCAGCTCCTACGAGCAGTACTTC | CASSRDGTSSYEQYF
TRBJ1-6 | . | . | TRBV15 | TGTGCCACCAGCAGAGAAGAGGGGTGGTCCTATAATTCACCCCTCCACTTT | CATSREEGWSYNSPLHF
TRBJ2-7 | many | . | TRBV4-3 | TGCGCCAGCAGCCAAGATTCCCTGACCGTTTCCTACGAGCAGTACTTC | CASSQDSLTVSYEQYF
TRBJ1-5 | many | . | TRBV20-1 | TGCAGTGCTAGCGATGGGTCCCGCGGCTCAAGCAATCAGCCCCAGCATTTT | CSASDGSRGSSNQPQHF
TRBJ1-1 | . | . | TRBV7-2 | TGTGCCAGCAGCTTAGCGGGAGGGACGGGAGCTTTCTTT | CASSLAGGTGAFF
TRBJ2-2 | . | . | TRBV5-6 | TGTGCCAGCAGCTTGGCGGGGATCGGGGAGCTGTTTTTT | CASSLAGIGELFF
TRBJ2-7 | few | TRBD2 | TRBV6-2/TRBV6-3 | TGTGCCAGCAATCTAGCGGGGGCCAATTCCTACGAGCAGTACTTC | CASNLAGANSYEQYF
TRBJ2-1 | many | . | TRBV12-3/TRBV12-4 | TGTGCCAGCAGTTTGGGTTCCGGCGCAGTTGGCAATGAGCAGTTCTTC | CASSLGSGAVGNEQFF
TRBJ1-6 | few | . | TRBV3-1 | TGTGCCAGCAGCCATCCAGCGGGGGCCTTCTCACCCCTCCACTTT | CASSHPAGAFSPLHF
TRBJ1-6 | few | . | TRBV3-1 | TGTGCCAGCAGCCGGACAGTTCCCCATTCACCCCTCCACTTT | CASSRTVPHSPLHF
TRBJ2-7 | few | . | TRBV11-1 | TGTGCCAGCAGCTTTCTTTCGGGTTTGGTTGCTAGCTCCTACGAGCAGTACTTC | CASSFLSGLVASSYEQYF
TRBJ2-1 | many | TRBD2 | TRBV4-3 | TGCGCCAGCAGTGAATATAGCGGGAGGGCCGATGAGCAGTTCTTC | CASSEYSGRADEQFF
TRBJ2-1 | many | TRBD1 | TRBV29-1 | TGCAGCCTTGCAGGACAGGGGGAAATTGGGCAGTTCTTC | CSLAGQGEIGQFF
TRBJ1-2 | . | . | TRBV4-2 | TGTGCCAGCAGCCAAGATACCCTACAGGCCCGCGGCCATGGCTACACCTTC | CASSQDTLQARGHGYTF
TRBJ2-7 | . | TRBD2 | TRBV9 | TGTGCCAGCAGCGTAGCCCCCGGACTAGCGGACTACGAGCAGTACTTC | CASSVAPGLADYEQYF
TRBJ2-2 | . | TRBD1 | TRBV5-1 | TGCGCCAGCAGCTTGGGACAGGGTCCCACCGGGGAGCTGTTTTTT | CASSLGQGPTGELFF
TRBJ1-2 | . | . | TRBV29-1 | TGCAGCGTTGTCACGGGATCTAACTATGGCTACACCTTC | CSVVTGSNYGYTF
TRBJ2-1 | . | TRBD2 | TRBV7-8 | TGTGCCAGCAGCTTAGCGCGGGAGGCGGGAAATGAGCAGTTCTTC | CASSLAREAGNEQFF
TRBJ2-5 | many | . | TRBV5-5 | TGTGCCAGCATCAGACAAGAGACCCAGTACTTC | CASIRQETQYF
TRBJ1-1 | . | . | TRBV29-1 | TGCAGCGTGGCCCGTATAGGGCCCCTCACTGAAGCTTTCTTT | CSVARIGPLTEAFF
TRBJ2-1 | few | TRBD2 | TRBV10-3 | TGTGCCATCAGTGATACTAGCGGGAGTATGTATGAGCAGTTCTTC | CAISDTSGSMYEQFF
TRBJ2-1 | few | . | TRBV29-1 | TGCAGCGTGTCTCTCTACGATGAGCAGTTCTTC | CSVSLYDEQFF